These 19 T cell receptor beta chains originate from one sample sequenced in a study of T cells in localized non-small cell lung cancer (dated by TCRdb to 2018 to 2021). Library construction relied on the immunoSEQ multiplex PCR assay. Entries here come from immuneACCESS through TCRdb and include only in-frame sequences with V and J called. Some clones fail to appear in such tables; in the studies checked, an unresolved V gene covers under half of the shortfall, and the cause of the remainder is unknown. In all, the sample holds approximately 14,000 clones, and more than 70% of those were seen once. The top ten constitute approximately 2.9% of the sample. Specimen: peripheral blood mononuclear cells, collected before any cancer treatment. The receptors derive from a man between 40 and 70 years old with stage III lung adenocarcinoma.

The chain uses TRBV18 and TRBJ2-3; 8 bases are shared with TRBD1. CDR3 size: 16 residues. Germline V CDR1 and CDR2: KGHSH, LQKENI. V shed 5 bases and J 2 bases; nucleotides not matched to a gene: 9. CDR3 coding DNA: TGTGCCAGCTCATCGGACAGGGTGAGAGACACAGATACGCAGTATTTT. This codes for CASSSDRVRDTDTQYF.

The rearrangement links TRBV2 to TRBJ2-7; no clear D gene. V was pared by 1 base and J by 4 bases, with 11 bases between. This CDR3 is 14 amino acids long. Germline-derived CDR1 and CDR2 are SNHLY and FYNNEI. The CDR3 region is CASSEDPPGYEQYF. CDR3 nucleotides: TGTGCCAGCAGTGAAGACCCCCCAGGTTACGAGCAGTACTTC.

The V gene is TRBV19, the J gene TRBJ2-7; 8 bases agree with TRBD2. The V gene end was trimmed by 7 bases and the J gene end by 6 bases; junction bases not matched to a gene: 8. Germline CDR1 LNHDA, CDR2 SQIVND (reference sequence). The CDR3 loop spans 13 amino acids. The DNA of the CDR3 is TGTGCCAGTAATAAGCGGGAGACGGGCGAGCAGTACTTC. This sequence encodes CASNKRETGEQYF.

CDR3 coding DNA: TGTGCCAGCTCACCGGACAGGGGACGATATGGCTACACCTTC. Its translation: CASSPDRGRYGYTF. The chain carries TRBV18 and TRBJ1-2, with 9 bases fitting TRBD1. Germline CDR1 reads KGHSH; CDR2 reads LQKENI. The CDR3 sequence is 14 residues long. V trimming: 3 bases; J trimming: 5 bases; junction bases outside the gene matches: 4.

V usage is TRBV28 and J usage is TRBJ2-6; D is unresolved. This CDR3 contains 15 residues. The V gene lost 3 bases and the J gene lost 2 bases, with 8 bases spanning the gap. In germline, CDR1 is MDHEN, CDR2 SYDVKM. The CDR3: CASSFAGAGANVLTF. The CDR3 DNA follows: TGTGCCAGCAGTTTTGCAGGCGCTGGGGCCAACGTCCTGACTTTC.

The rearrangement links TRBV28 to TRBJ1-4, with a weak D call TRBD1 (6 bases). CDR3 length equals 16 residues. The ends were cut back, 5 bases at V and 0 bases at J, with 13 bases in the middle. Germline lookup yields CDR1 MDHEN and CDR2 SYDVKM. This CDR3 is CASSLYSGATNEKLFF. In nucleotides, the CDR3 is TGTGCCAGCAGTCTCTACTCAGGGGCAACTAATGAAAAACTGTTTTTT.

This clone was counted between two and nine times. The chain uses TRBV29-1 and TRBJ2-2; D may be TRBD2 (5 bases). V lost 7 bases and J 4 bases, leaving 10 bases between the germline ends. From germline, CDR1 is SQVTM and CDR2 ANQGSEA. The CDR3 consists of 12 residues. The CDR3 here is CSAGIPTGELFF. CDR3 nucleotides: TGCAGCGCGGGAATCCCCACCGGGGAGCTGTTTTTT.

The genes are TRBV6-1 and TRBJ2-7; D is possibly TRBD2 (6 bases). Germline CDR1 MNHNS, CDR2 SASEGT. Trimming stripped 4 bases from V and 2 bases from J, with 18 bases between. CDR3 length: 16 amino acids. CDR3 protein: CASSGVVAGSAYEQYF. The CDR3, as DNA: TGTGCCAGCAGTGGAGTGGTCGCGGGGTCGGCCTACGAGCAGTACTTC.

The V call is TRBV19, the J call TRBJ2-3; D assignment may be TRBD1 or TRBD2 (5 bases each). V lost 4 bases and J lost 3, with 11 bases in between. The CDR3 covers 14 residues. Germline CDR1 LNHDA, CDR2 SQIVND (reference sequence). The chain's CDR3 is CASSTRDLTDTQYF. The CDR3 nucleotides are TGTGCCAGTAGTACCCGGGACCTAACAGATACGCAGTATTTT.

The chain combines TRBV29-1 with TRBJ2-7; D is perhaps TRBD1 (5 bases). From germline, CDR1 is SQVTM and CDR2 ANQGSEA. This CDR3 has 13 residues. V gave up 4 bases and J gave up 0 bases, with 10 bases separating them. The CDR3 is CSVGGDSSYEQYF. The CDR3 region has the DNA TGCAGCGTTGGCGGCGACAGCTCCTACGAGCAGTACTTC.

This chain joins TRBV2 and TRBJ1-1, with 7 bases that match TRBD1. The CDR3 extends over 13 amino acids. With V trimmed by 6 bases and J by 7 bases, 8 bases remained unmatched. The V gene's germline CDR1 is SNHLY and CDR2 FYNNEI. The CDR3 DNA sequence: TGTGCCAGCAGCCCAGGGGGGGGGTTTGAAGCTTTCTTT. Translated: CASSPGGGFEAFF. Filled out from reference TRBV2 and TRBJ1-1, the complete variable domain reads EPEVTQTPSHQVTQMGQEVILRCVPISNHLYFYWYRQILGQKVEFLVSFYNNEISEKSEIFDDQFSVERPDGSNFTLKIRSTKLEDSAMYFCASSPGGGFEAFFGQGTRLTVV.

V and J are TRBV5-1 and TRBJ2-2, with D maybe TRBD2 (6 bases). The CDR3 consists of 15 residues. Trimming pared 4 bases from V and 0 bases from J, leaving 10 bases between. Per germline, CDR1 SGHRS and CDR2 YFSETQ. The DNA of the CDR3 is TGCGCCAGCAGCACCCGGGACTCGAACACCGGGGAGCTGTTTTTT. This codes for CASSTRDSNTGELFF.

The chain employs TRBV21-1 and TRBJ2-7; TRBD1, as called in the table, went unchecked against the DNA. TRBV21-1 is flagged as a pseudogene. This CDR3 spans 17 amino acids. The CDR3 bases are TGTGCCAGCAGCTGGTACTGGGGCGGAGCGAGCATCTACGAGCAGTACTTC. Protein product: CASSWYWGGASIYEQYF.

The chain has TRBV7-2 and TRBJ2-5, with no clear D. This CDR3 is 13 amino acids long. Per germline, CDR1 SGHTA and CDR2 FQGNSA. The germline V and J ends were trimmed by 1 base and 10 bases, with 13 bases remaining between them. This chain's CDR3 is CASSLGVFWDQYF. As DNA, the CDR3 is TGTGCCAGCAGCTTAGGAGTTTTCTGGGACCAGTACTTC.

The rearrangement uses TRBV27 and TRBJ2-2, with D possibly being TRBD2 (6 bases). Trimming pared 2 bases from V and 7 bases from J, leaving 17 bases between. The CDR3 runs to 16 residues. Germline V gene sequence: CDR1 MNHEY, CDR2 SMNVEV (reference sequence). This CDR3 is CASSLQRVIGGGELFF. The CDR3 DNA reads TGTGCCAGCAGTTTACAGCGGGTCATAGGCGGCGGGGAGCTGTTTTTT.

The V gene is TRBV5-5, the J gene TRBJ1-2; D gene ambiguous. In germline, CDR1 is SGHKS, CDR2 YYEKEE (reference sequence). V gave up 4 bases and J gave up 2 bases, with 9 bases separating them. This CDR3 has 13 residues. The CDR3 loop is CASSPRTNYGYTF. CDR3 DNA sequence: TGTGCCAGCAGCCCGCGGACCAACTATGGCTACACCTTC.

On this clone: This same CDR3 is encoded by further DNA sequences in the sample. The chain has TRBV7-2 and TRBJ2-5; 10 bases align to TRBD1. The CDR3 has 14 amino acids. CDR1 is SGHTA and CDR2 is FQGNSA in the germline V gene. The junction had 2 bases not matched to a gene; V was cut back by 5 bases and J by 2 bases. The CDR3 spells CASSRDRGQETQYF. CDR3 DNA sequence: TGTGCCAGCAGCAGGGACAGGGGTCAAGAGACCCAGTACTTC.

The rearrangement joins TRBV28 to TRBJ2-3, with D perhaps matching TRBD2 (6 bases). The CDR3 contains 11 residues. CDR1 is MDHEN and CDR2 is SYDVKM in the germline V gene. The V end was cut by 7 bases, the J end by 6 bases, with 8 bases between. CDR3 sequence reads: CASKGLDTQYF. The DNA for the CDR3 is TGTGCCAGCAAGGGACTCGATACGCAGTATTTT.

The DNA of the CDR3 is TGTGCCAGCAGCGAACAGGGGGGGACCCAGTACTTC. Protein product: CASSEQGGTQYF. The rearrangement uses TRBV13 and TRBJ2-5; TRBD1 matches 8 bases. V lost 5 bases to trimming and J lost 7 bases; unmatched junction nucleotides: 3. The CDR3 totals 12 residues. Germline V lookup: CDR1 PRHDT, CDR2 FYEKMQ (reference sequence).